This TCR beta chain was identified during a study of response to subunit inactivated influenza vaccine. Study outcomes and limitations: A suggestion made by the authors is that each seasonal influenza vaccination recruits few new T cells.

TCRdb re-called the RT-PCR reads through MiXCR, storing one row per CDR3 protein. The data hold under 200,000 distinct CDR3 sequences, with under 13% observed a single time. Ten or more counts support this clonotype. Antigen specificity is unknown. The CDR3 is made up of 14 amino acids. Trimming at V came to 7 bases and at J to 4 bases, leaving 5 bases not matched to a gene. CDR1 and CDR2 (germline): SNHLY, FYNNEI. This clonotype originated in a man aged 45-60 years who received an inactivated influenza vaccine. The sequencing used non-naive T cells sorted from PBMCs, collected around seven weeks after vaccination. The chain recombines TRBV2 with TRBJ1-1; 11 bases line up with TRBD1. CDR3 loop: CASTWTGGGTEAFF. CDR3 coding DNA: TGTGCCAGCACATGGACAGGGGGCGGCACTGAAGCTTTCTTT.